Listed below are T cell receptor beta chains from one sample, sequenced in a study of glioma-infiltrating T cells after dendritic cell vaccination. Only in-frame clones appear in the TCRdb table, and some are missing; sequencing was by immunoSEQ multiplex PCR. The sample records just under 85,000 clones, around 90% being singletons. The sequences come from blood, collected before dendritic cell vaccination. These receptors all stem from a human donor with glioblastoma. Each CDR3 is given without its conserved first and last residue. The D gene is left open where the match is weak.

V	J	D	CDR3
TRBV5-1	TRBJ2-7	TRBD1	ASSQTGPDEQY
TRBV7-6	TRBJ2-1	NA	ASRLAGGENEQF
TRBV5-1	TRBJ2-7	TRBD2	ASSRGGDYEQY
TRBV5-1	TRBJ2-1	NA	ASSDGGGTDNEQF
TRBV9	TRBJ2-3	NA	ASSAEQGRTDTQY
TRBV2	TRBJ1-2	NA	ASSDTGYGYT
TRBV7-9	TRBJ2-7	TRBD1	ASSPGTAISYEQY
TRBV29-1	TRBJ1-3	TRBD1	SARTGTGSGNTIY
TRBV15	TRBJ2-5	NA	ATSRDTGQETQY
TRBV4-1	TRBJ1-2	TRBD1	ASSQPAGGRGYT
TRBV5-1	TRBJ2-7	NA	ASSFLEQY
TRBV5-1	TRBJ2-5	NA	ASSPGTLQETQY
TRBV4-1	TRBJ1-2	NA	ASSQAGDYGYT
TRBV19	TRBJ1-1	NA	ASSAAPITEAF
TRBV5-1	TRBJ2-6	TRBD2	ASALAGAGANVLT
TRBV7-6	TRBJ2-7	TRBD2	ASSLGASGGASEQY
TRBV28	TRBJ1-1	TRBD1	AAQGALQTAF
TRBV28	TRBJ1-2	NA	ASSFTGQTYGYT
TRBV28	TRBJ1-6	TRBD1	ASSQGVVNSPLH
TRBV29-1	TRBJ1-1	NA	SCEPDSEAF
TRBV5-1	TRBJ1-2	NA	ASSLDPGSGYT
TRBV5-1	TRBJ2-7	TRBD1	ASSPGTAYEQY
TRBV19	TRBJ2-3	NA	ASSTRQATDTQY
TRBV11-3	TRBJ2-1	NA	ASSLVGSGNEQF
TRBV23-1	TRBJ2-5	TRBD2	ASSLPGASGRRETQY
TRBV2	TRBJ2-3	TRBD2	ASSYSLAEVTDTQY
TRBV4-1	TRBJ1-1	NA	ASSQPRQSSEAF
TRBV19	TRBJ1-3	NA	ASSIGGRFSGNTIY
TRBV5-1	TRBJ1-1	TRBD1	ASSLALGGNMNTEAF
TRBV30	TRBJ2-3	TRBD2	AWGRRLAGTDTQY
TRBV27	NA	TRBD2	ASTATSGRAYEQY
TRBV19	TRBJ1-5	TRBD1	ASSTRDRRWNQPQH
TRBV5-4	TRBJ2-1	NA	ASSPGVNEQF
TRBV18	TRBJ2-7	TRBD1	ASSPPGQTYEQY
TRBV30	TRBJ1-2	NA	AWSVPQHYGYT
TRBV9	TRBJ2-1	TRBD2	ASSVLLAGAEEQF
TRBV6-1	TRBJ2-5	NA	ASSEDPEETQY
TRBV7-8	TRBJ1-5	NA	ASSAQSIPRSAQH
TRBV6-1	TRBJ1-6	TRBD1	ASSPDRESSPLH
TRBV19	TRBJ1-5	NA	ASSIDRSGKQPQH
TRBV9	TRBJ1-2	TRBD1	ASSLTGAYGYT
TRBV9	TRBJ2-3	TRBD2	ASSAGGRTDTQY
TRBV14	TRBJ2-1	NA	ASSQNVERVDEQF
TRBV10-1	TRBJ2-7	TRBD1	ASSATGSGSYEQY
TRBV7-3	TRBJ2-2	TRBD2	ASSHSGGDTGELF
TRBV9	TRBJ1-2	NA	ASSRSRDLYGYT
TRBV2	TRBJ1-6	NA	ASSDRGRNSPLH
TRBV6-7	TRBJ2-7	NA	ASSYSIPISRRGRVFYEQY
TRBV11-2	TRBJ2-7	TRBD1	ASSYTGTGLYEQY
TRBV19	TRBJ1-1	NA	ASSIGSGDTEAF
TRBV5-4	TRBJ1-1	TRBD1	ASSRDAGTGDTEAF
TRBV30	TRBJ1-3	TRBD1	AWSLVDRGPGNTIY
TRBV2	TRBJ2-3	TRBD1	ASGQGISDTQY
TRBV19	TRBJ1-5	NA	ASIPGGFSNQPQH
TRBV5-4	TRBJ2-3	NA	ASSLVGAGTDTQY